This T cell receptor beta chain came from a study of Tregs in tolerant kidney transplant recipients. General study results and limits: The most relevant donor-specific Treg TCRbeta repertoire apparently came from expansion with activated donor B cells. This study did not directly address biological reproducibility.

A remark on this clone: Its target is unknown.

With 5 bases clipped from V and 5 bases from J, the junction kept 11 bases outside the gene matches. The germline CDR1 and CDR2 sequences are SGHTA and FQGTGA. This CDR3 is built from 17 residues. Only in-frame clones appear in the TCRdb table, and some are missing; sequencing was by immunoSEQ multiplex PCR. The sample records over 85,000 clones, 80% to 95% being singletons. Sequenced material: CD4+ T cells from blood, taken before the transplant. The TCR sequence derives from a human donor who received a combined kidney and bone marrow transplant. The chain employs TRBV7-3 and TRBJ2-2; 10 bases align to TRBD2. Here the CDR3 reads CASSAPQASGRTGELFF. The CDR3 DNA is TGTGCCAGCAGCGCCCCTCAGGCTAGCGGGAGAACCGGGGAGCTGTTTTTT.